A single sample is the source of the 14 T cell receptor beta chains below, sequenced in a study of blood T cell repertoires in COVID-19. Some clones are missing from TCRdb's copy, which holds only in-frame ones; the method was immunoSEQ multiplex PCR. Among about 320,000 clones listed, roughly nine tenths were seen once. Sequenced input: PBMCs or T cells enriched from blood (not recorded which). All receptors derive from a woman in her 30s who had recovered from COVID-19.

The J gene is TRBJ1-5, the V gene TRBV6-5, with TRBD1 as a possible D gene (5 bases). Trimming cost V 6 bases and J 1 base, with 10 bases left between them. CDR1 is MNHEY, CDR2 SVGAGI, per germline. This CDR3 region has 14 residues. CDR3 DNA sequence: TGTGCCAGCAGCGGGGGGGGGAGCAATCAGCCCCAGCATTTT. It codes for CASSGGGSNQPQHF.

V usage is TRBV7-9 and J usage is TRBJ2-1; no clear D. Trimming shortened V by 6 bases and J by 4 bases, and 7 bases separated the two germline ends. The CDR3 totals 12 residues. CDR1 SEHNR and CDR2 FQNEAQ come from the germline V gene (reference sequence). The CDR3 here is CASRETYNEQFF. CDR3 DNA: TGTGCCAGCAGAGAGACTTACAATGAGCAGTTCTTC.

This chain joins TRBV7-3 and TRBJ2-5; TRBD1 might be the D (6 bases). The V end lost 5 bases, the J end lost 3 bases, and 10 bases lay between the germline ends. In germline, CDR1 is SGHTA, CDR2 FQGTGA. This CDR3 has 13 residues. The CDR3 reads CASSLNREETQYF. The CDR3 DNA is TGTGCCAGCAGCCTGAACAGGGAAGAGACCCAGTACTTC.

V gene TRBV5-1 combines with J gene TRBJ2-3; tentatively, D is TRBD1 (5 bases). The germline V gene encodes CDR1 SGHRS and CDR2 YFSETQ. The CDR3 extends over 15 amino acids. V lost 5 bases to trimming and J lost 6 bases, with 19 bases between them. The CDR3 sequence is CASRPQAPATDTQYF. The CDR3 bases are TGCGCCAGCAGGCCACAGGCCCCCGCGACGGATACGCAGTATTTT. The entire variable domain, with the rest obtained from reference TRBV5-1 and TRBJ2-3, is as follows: KAGVTQTPRYLIKTRGQQVTLSCSPISGHRSVSWYQQTPGQGLQFLFEYFSETQRNKGNFPGRFSGRQFSNSRSEMNVSTLELGDSALYLCASRPQAPATDTQYFGPGTRLTVL.

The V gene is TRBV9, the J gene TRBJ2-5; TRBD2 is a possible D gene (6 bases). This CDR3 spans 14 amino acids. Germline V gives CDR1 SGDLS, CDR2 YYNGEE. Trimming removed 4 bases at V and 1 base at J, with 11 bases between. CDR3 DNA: TGTGCCAGCAGCCCCACCGGGGGCCAAGAGACCCAGTACTTC. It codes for CASSPTGGQETQYF.

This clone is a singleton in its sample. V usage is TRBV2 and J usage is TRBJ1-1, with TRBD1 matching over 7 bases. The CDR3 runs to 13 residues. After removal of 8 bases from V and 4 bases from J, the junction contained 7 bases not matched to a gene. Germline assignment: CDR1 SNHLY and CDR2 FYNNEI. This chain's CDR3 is CASEQQGTTEAFF. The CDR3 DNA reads TGTGCCAGCGAGCAACAGGGGACCACTGAAGCTTTCTTT.

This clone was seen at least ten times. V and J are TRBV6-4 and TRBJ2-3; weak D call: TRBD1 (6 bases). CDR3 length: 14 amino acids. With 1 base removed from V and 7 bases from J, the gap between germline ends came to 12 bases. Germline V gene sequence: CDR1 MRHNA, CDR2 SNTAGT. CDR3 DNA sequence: TGTGCCAGCAGTGACTTAGGGGGTGAGAATACGCAGTATTTT. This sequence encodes CASSDLGGENTQYF.

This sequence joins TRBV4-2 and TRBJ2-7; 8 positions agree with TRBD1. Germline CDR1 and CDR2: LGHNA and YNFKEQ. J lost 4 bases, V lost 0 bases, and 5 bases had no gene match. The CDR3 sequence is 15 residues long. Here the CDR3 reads CASSQDPDRAYEQYF. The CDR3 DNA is TGTGCCAGCAGCCAAGATCCGGACAGGGCGTACGAGCAGTACTTC.

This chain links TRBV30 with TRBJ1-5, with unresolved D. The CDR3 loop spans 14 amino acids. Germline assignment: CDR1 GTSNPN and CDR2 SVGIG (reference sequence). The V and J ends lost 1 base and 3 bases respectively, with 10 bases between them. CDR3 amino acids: CAWSGPDFNQPQHF. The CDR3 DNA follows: TGTGCCTGGAGTGGACCGGACTTCAATCAGCCCCAGCATTTT. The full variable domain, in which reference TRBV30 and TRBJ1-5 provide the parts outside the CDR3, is SQTIHQWPATLVQPVGSPLSLECTVEGTSNPNLYWYRQAAGRGLQLLFYSVGIGQISSEVPQNLSASRPQDRQFILSSKKLLLSDSGFYLCAWSGPDFNQPQHFGDGTRLSIL.

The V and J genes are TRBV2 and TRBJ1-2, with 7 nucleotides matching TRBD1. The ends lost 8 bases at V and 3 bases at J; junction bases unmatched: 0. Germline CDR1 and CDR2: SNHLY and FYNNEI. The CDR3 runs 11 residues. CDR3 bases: TGTGCCAGCGGACAGGACTATGGCTACACCTTC. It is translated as CASGQDYGYTF.

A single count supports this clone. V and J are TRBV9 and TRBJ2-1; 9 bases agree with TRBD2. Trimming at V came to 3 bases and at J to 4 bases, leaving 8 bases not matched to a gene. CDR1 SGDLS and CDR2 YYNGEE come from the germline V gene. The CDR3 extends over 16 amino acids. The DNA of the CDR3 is TGTGCCAGCAGCGCCTTGGGACTAGCCCAATACAATGAGCAGTTCTTC. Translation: CASSALGLAQYNEQFF.

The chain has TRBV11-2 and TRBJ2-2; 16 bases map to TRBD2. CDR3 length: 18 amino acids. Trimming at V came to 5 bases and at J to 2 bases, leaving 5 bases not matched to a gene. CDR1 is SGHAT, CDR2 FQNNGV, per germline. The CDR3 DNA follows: TGTGCCAGCAGCCTCGGGACTAGCGGGGGGGGAAACACCGGGGAGCTGTTTTTT. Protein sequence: CASSLGTSGGGNTGELFF.

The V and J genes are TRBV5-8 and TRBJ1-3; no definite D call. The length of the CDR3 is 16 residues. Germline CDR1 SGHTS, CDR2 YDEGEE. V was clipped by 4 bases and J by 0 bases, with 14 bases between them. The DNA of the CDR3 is TGTGCCAGCAGCCCCCCGACAACCTACTCTGGAAACACCATATATTTT. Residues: CASSPPTTYSGNTIYF.

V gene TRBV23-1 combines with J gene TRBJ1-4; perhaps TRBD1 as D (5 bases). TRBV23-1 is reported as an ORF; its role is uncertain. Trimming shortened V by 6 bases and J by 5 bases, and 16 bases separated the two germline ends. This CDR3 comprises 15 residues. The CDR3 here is CASSPQAGPNEKLFF. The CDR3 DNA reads TGCGCCAGCAGCCCTCAGGCGGGGCCCAATGAAAAACTGTTTTTT.